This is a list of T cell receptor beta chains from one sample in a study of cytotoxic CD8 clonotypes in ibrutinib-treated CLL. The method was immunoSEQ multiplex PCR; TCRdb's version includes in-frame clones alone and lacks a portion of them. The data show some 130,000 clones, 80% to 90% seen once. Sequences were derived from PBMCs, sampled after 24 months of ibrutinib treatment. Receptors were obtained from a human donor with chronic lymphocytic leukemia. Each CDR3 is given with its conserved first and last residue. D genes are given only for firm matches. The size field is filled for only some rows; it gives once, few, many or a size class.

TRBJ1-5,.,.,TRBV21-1,TGTGCCAGCAGCAAGAAGGACAGGGTTATGAATATCAATCAGCCCCAGCATTTT,CASSKKDRVMNINQPQHF
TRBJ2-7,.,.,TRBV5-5,TGTGCCAGCAGCTTTTCCGGGACGCGCTCCTACGAGCAGTACTTC,CASSFSGTRSYEQYF
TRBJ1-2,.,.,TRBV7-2,TGTGCCAGCACCCCGCTTATGGTGGGAACGGGCTACACCTTC,CASTPLMVGTGYTF
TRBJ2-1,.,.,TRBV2,TGTGCCAGCAGTGAAGGGAACGGAAGCTTCGATGAGCAGTTCTTC,CASSEGNGSFDEQFF
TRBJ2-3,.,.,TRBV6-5,TGTGCCAGCAGTTTAGCAGCCCGCACAGATACGCAGTATTTT,CASSLAARTDTQYF
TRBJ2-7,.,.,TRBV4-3,TGCGCCAGCAGCCAAGACCAAATCTCCTACGAGCAGTACTTC,CASSQDQISYEQYF
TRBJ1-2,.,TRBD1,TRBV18,TGTGCCAGCTCACCGCAGGGGGGCCCTACTAACTATGGCTACACCTTC,CASSPQGGPTNYGYTF
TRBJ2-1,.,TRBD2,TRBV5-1,TGCGCCAGCAGCTTGACTAGCGGGAGGGCCCTCAATGAGCAGTTCTTC,CASSLTSGRALNEQFF
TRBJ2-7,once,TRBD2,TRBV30,TGTGCCTGGAGCCGGCGGGGGGCCTACGAGCAGTACTTC,CAWSRRGAYEQYF
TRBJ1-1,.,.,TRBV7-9,TGTGCCAGCAGCAGCGCTGTGGAAGCTTTCTTT,CASSSAVEAFF
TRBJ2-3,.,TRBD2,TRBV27,TGTGCCAGCAGTGATCTAGCGGGGACAGATACGCAGTATTTT,CASSDLAGTDTQYF
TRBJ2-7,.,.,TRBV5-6,TGTGCCAGCAGCTTGAGGGCAGGGGGAGGGTACGAGCAGTACTTC,CASSLRAGGGYEQYF
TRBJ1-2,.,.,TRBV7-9,TGTGCCAGCAGCACGGACAGCGACTATGGCTACACCTTC,CASSTDSDYGYTF
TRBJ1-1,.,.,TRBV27,TGTGCCAGCAGTTTAGACGGGTACAATCGGTACACTGAAGCTTTCTTT,CASSLDGYNRYTEAFF
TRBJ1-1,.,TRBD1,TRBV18,TGTGCCAGCTCACCACGAGCAGGGGGGCGAGTGAACACTGAAGCTTTCTTT,CASSPRAGGRVNTEAFF
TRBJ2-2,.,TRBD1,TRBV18,TGTGCCAGCTCCCAAACAGGGGCCCGCGCGAACACCGGGGAGCTGTTTTTT,CASSQTGARANTGELFF
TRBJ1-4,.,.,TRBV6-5,TGTGCCAGCAGTTACCTACGGAGCCGTAGGCTGTTTTTT,CASSYLRSRRLFF
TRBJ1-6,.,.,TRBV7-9,TGTGCCAGCAGCTCCAACCAGGGACCCAATTCACCCCTCCACTTT,CASSSNQGPNSPLHF
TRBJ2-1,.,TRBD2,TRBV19,TGTGCCAGTAGAAGGACTAGCGGTCCCTACTCCTACAATGAGCAGTTCTTC,CASRRTSGPYSYNEQFF
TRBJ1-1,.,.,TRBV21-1,TGTGCCAGCAGCAAAGTACCCCGGACAGGGGTTAAAACTGAAGCTTTCTTT,CASSKVPRTGVKTEAFF